Sequencing of this TCR beta chain was carried out in a study of T cell responses to AZD1222 COVID-19 vaccine. Clones were read by immunoSEQ multiplex PCR, and TCRdb kept only the in-frame ones, dropping some. Among over 65,000 clones, roughly nine tenths were seen once, and the ten largest hold approximately 7%. V shed 6 bases and J 1 base; nucleotides not matched to a gene: 10. The CDR3 runs 16 residues. Germline CDR1 reads SNHLY; CDR2 reads FYNNEI. Sequences were derived from peripheral blood, sampled on day 0 of AZD1222 vaccination. This rearrangement joins TRBV2 to TRBJ2-7, with 9 bases lining up with TRBD2. This clonotype was sampled from an adult in good health. The CDR3 region has the DNA TGTGCCAGCAGAGCTGGGCGTAGCGGGAGTTCCTACGAGCAGTACTTC. It codes for CASRAGRSGSSYEQYF.